The clone carrying this T cell receptor beta chain was picked up one time. The data stem from a study of OX40 agonist ivuxolimab in advanced cancers. Assay: immunoSEQ multiplex PCR; the TCRdb copy retains only in-frame clones and omits some. The repertoire holds over 70,000 clones, with approximately 83% as singletons. The sequence derives from an adult with an advanced solid tumor such as melanoma, head and neck, liver or kidney cancer. The input for sequencing was CD4+ or CD8+ T cells sorted from blood, taken in a trial of the OX40 agonist ivuxolimab.

Here the CDR3 reads CASSRGYPNTGELFF. The CDR3 DNA follows: TGTGCCAGTAGTAGGGGGTACCCGAACACCGGGGAGCTGTTTTTT. This chain connects TRBV19 to TRBJ2-2; D tentatively fits TRBD1 or TRBD2 (5 bases each). V lost 4 bases to trimming and J lost 0 bases, with 9 bases between them. The CDR3 extends over 15 amino acids. The germline CDR1 and CDR2 sequences are LNHDA and SQIVND (reference sequence).